The rows below give T cell receptor beta chains drawn from one sample of a study of response to subunit inactivated influenza vaccine. TCRdb re-called the RT-PCR reads through MiXCR, storing one row per CDR3 protein. In the table there are around 500,000 distinct CDR3 sequences, about a tenth of which are singletons. Here the sequenced sample was PBMCs from blood, taken about 40 days after vaccination. These receptors all come from a man aged 50-59 years who received an inactivated influenza vaccine. CDR3s include the opening cysteine and the closing phenylalanine or tryptophan. D genes are given only for firm matches. Some rows mark clone size as missing; the rest say once, few, many or name a class of expanded clone.

v_gene	len	abundance	j_gene	d_gene	CDR3aa	CDR3nt
TRBV7-6	16	many	TRBJ2-3	TRBD2	CASSLGSSGGTDTQYF	TGTGCCAGCAGCTTAGGGTCTAGCGGGGGCACAGATACGCAGTATTTT
TRBV28	13	NA	TRBJ1-4	NA	CASSPFDYEKLFF	TGTGCCAGCAGTCCCTTCGATTATGAAAAACTGTTTTTT
TRBV30	12	NA	TRBJ2-7	NA	CAWSLYEVEQYF	TGTGCCTGGAGTCTGTATGAGGTCGAGCAGTACTTC
TRBV9	14	NA	TRBJ2-7	NA	CASSPRTTPYEQYF	TGTGCCAGCAGCCCGCGGACTACCCCTTACGAGCAGTACTTC
TRBV15	13	few	TRBJ2-3	NA	CATSRGKVDTQYF	TGTGCCACCAGCAGGGGCAAAGTAGATACGCAGTATTTT
TRBV5-1	14	NA	TRBJ2-5	TRBD2	CASSFSGAVETQYF	TGCGCCAGCAGCTTTAGCGGGGCGGTAGAGACCCAGTACTTC
TRBV6-4	12	NA	TRBJ2-3	NA	CASSDSADTQYF	TGTGCCAGCAGTGACTCGGCGGATACGCAGTATTTT
TRBV15	15	NA	TRBJ2-2	TRBD2	CATSRGSGTTGELFF	TGTGCCACCAGCAGAGGTAGCGGGACCACCGGGGAGCTGTTTTTT
TRBV20-1	14	NA	TRBJ2-3	TRBD2	CSAPMGGRADTQYF	TGCAGTGCCCCCATGGGCGGGAGGGCGGATACGCAGTATTTT
TRBV7-2	17	NA	TRBJ2-1	NA	CASSLVMVEDYYNEQFF	TGTGCCAGCAGCTTAGTTATGGTGGAGGACTACTACAATGAGCAGTTCTTC
TRBV4-3	17	NA	TRBJ1-1	NA	CASSQWGRGGVNTEAFF	TGCGCCAGCAGCCAATGGGGCAGGGGTGGGGTGAACACTGAAGCTTTCTTT
TRBV5-1	15	many	TRBJ1-2	NA	CASSLLGPEGYGYTF	TGCGCCAGCAGCTTGTTGGGCCCGGAGGGGTACGGCTACACCTTC
TRBV4-1	12	NA	TRBJ2-2	NA	CASRKGTGELFF	TGCGCCAGCCGCAAGGGAACCGGGGAGCTGTTTTTT
TRBV4-3	14	NA	TRBJ1-6	NA	CASSQEWPVGPLHF	TGCGCCAGCAGCCAAGAATGGCCCGTCGGCCCCCTCCACTTT
TRBV11-2	19	many	TRBJ2-2	TRBD2	CASSLKGLAGARGTGELFF	TGTGCCAGCAGCCTCAAAGGACTAGCGGGAGCGAGGGGCACCGGGGAGCTGTTTTTT
TRBV6-2/TRBV6-3	15	NA	TRBJ1-5	NA	CASTQGDFSNQPQHF	TGTGCCAGCACTCAAGGGGATTTTAGCAATCAGCCCCAGCATTTT
TRBV12-3/TRBV12-4	15	many	TRBJ1-2	NA	CASSLGRRKASSYTF	TGTGCCAGCAGTTTAGGGCGTAGGAAGGCATCCAGCTACACCTTC
TRBV20-1	12	few	TRBJ2-1	NA	CSADDTNLSRFF	TGCAGTGCAGACGACACAAACCTGTCACGGTTCTTC
TRBV28	20	NA	TRBJ2-1	TRBD2	CASNPLPGLAGVSPYNEQFF	TGTGCCAGCAATCCCTTGCCGGGACTAGCGGGGGTATCCCCCTACAATGAGCAGTTCTTC
TRBV10-3	15	few	TRBJ2-7	TRBD2	CAITEGTSGNYEQYF	TGTGCCATCACCGAGGGGACTAGCGGCAACTACGAGCAGTACTTC
TRBV6-6	13	many	TRBJ1-4	NA	CASRGGTNEKLFF	TGTGCCAGCCGGGGCGGGACTAATGAAAAACTGTTTTTT
TRBV9	15	few	TRBJ2-1	TRBD2	CASSVETAGGVEQFF	TGTGCCAGCAGCGTAGAGACAGCGGGAGGCGTTGAGCAGTTCTTC
TRBV3-1	14	NA	TRBJ2-7	NA	CASSQAGLHYEQYF	TGTGCCAGCAGCCAAGCTGGTCTTCATTACGAGCAGTACTTC
TRBV12-3/TRBV12-4	15	NA	TRBJ2-2	NA	CASSLSFGGTGELFF	TGTGCCAGCAGTTTAAGTTTCGGTGGCACCGGGGAGCTGTTTTTT
TRBV28	15	NA	TRBJ2-1	NA	CASSFSLGGGLRQFF	TGTGCCAGCAGTTTCTCATTGGGAGGGGGCTTAAGGCAGTTCTTC
TRBV5-1	12	few	TRBJ1-1	NA	CASSLDGVLAFF	TGCGCCAGCAGCCTGGACGGCGTGTTGGCTTTCTTT
TRBV12-3/TRBV12-4	11	NA	TRBJ2-7	NA	CASSGRYGQYF	TGTGCCAGCAGTGGGCGCTACGGGCAGTACTTC
TRBV25-1	11	many	TRBJ2-4	NA	CASSEVGQWYF	TGTGCCAGCAGTGAAGTGGGGCAGTGGTACTTC
TRBV7-6	12	few	TRBJ1-1	NA	CASSLVNGEAFF	TGTGCCAGCAGCTTAGTAAACGGGGAAGCTTTCTTT
TRBV12-3/TRBV12-4	14	many	TRBJ2-3	TRBD2	CASRGTSGVDTQYF	TGTGCCAGCAGAGGGACTAGCGGGGTAGATACGCAGTATTTT
TRBV2	13	NA	TRBJ2-1	TRBD1	CAGRDRVFNEQFF	TGTGCCGGAAGGGACAGGGTCTTTAATGAGCAGTTCTTC
TRBV29-1	14	few	TRBJ2-3	TRBD1	CSVRQGMGTDTQYF	TGCAGCGTACGACAGGGAATGGGCACAGATACGCAGTATTTT
TRBV14	16	many	TRBJ2-1	TRBD2	CASSHLTSGSYNEQFF	TGTGCCAGCAGCCATTTGACTAGCGGGTCCTACAATGAGCAGTTCTTC
TRBV5-1	15	many	TRBJ2-5	TRBD1	CASSFGQGRGETQYF	TGCGCCAGCAGCTTTGGACAGGGAAGGGGAGAGACCCAGTACTTC
TRBV12-3/TRBV12-4	16	NA	TRBJ2-3	TRBD2	CASSTAGGGATDTQYF	TGTGCCAGCAGTACCGCGGGAGGGGGGGCCACAGATACGCAGTATTTT
TRBV29-1	13	few	TRBJ2-5	NA	CSGAGAGRETQYF	TGCAGCGGGGCAGGAGCCGGTAGGGAGACCCAGTACTTC
TRBV2	12	NA	TRBJ2-2	NA	CASVGATGELFF	TGTGCCAGCGTGGGCGCCACCGGGGAGCTGTTTTTT
TRBV4-1	18	NA	TRBJ1-5	NA	CASSQPGVGRGGNQPQHF	TGCGCCAGCAGCCAACCCGGAGTGGGCAGGGGCGGCAATCAGCCCCAGCATTTT
TRBV12-3/TRBV12-4	11	NA	TRBJ2-7	NA	CASSNYYEQYF	TGTGCCAGCAGCAATTACTACGAGCAGTACTTC
TRBV5-1	15	few	TRBJ2-5	TRBD2	CASRPPHSGVGTQYF	TGCGCCAGCAGACCTCCTCATAGCGGGGTAGGGACCCAGTACTTC